This T cell receptor (beta chain) was recovered during a study of CD8 T cells in ankylosing spondylitis. The study, taken as a whole, reports: One TCR beta motif, made up of 7 or 8 highly homologous variants, appeared characteristic of ankylosing spondylitis blood. With a CD8+ phenotype, disease-linked clones were relatively rare in peripheral blood.

As for this clonotype: Its target is unknown.

The ends lost 3 bases at V and 0 bases at J; junction bases unmatched: 2. CDR3 length equals 14 residues. CDR1 and CDR2 from the germline V gene are SGDLS and YYNGEE. TCRdb analysed the 5' RACE reads with MiXCR anew, one entry per CDR3 protein. The sample includes about 750,000 distinct CDR3 sequences, under 20% seen only once; the top ten take approximately 18%. This sequence was found in a male donor with ankylosing spondylitis. The sequencing sample was made of blood, either unsorted or a sorted T cell fraction (not recorded which). The V and J genes are TRBV9 and TRBJ1-1; the match to TRBD1 covers 7 bases. The CDR3 loop reads CASSAGGLNTEAFF. The CDR3 coding sequence is TGTGCCAGCAGCGCAGGGGGTTTGAACACTGAAGCTTTCTTT.